The 8 T cell receptor beta chains given below trace back to one sample, sequenced in a study of shared clonotypes between healthy human individuals. Measured with immunoSEQ multiplex PCR; TCRdb has only the in-frame clones, and not every one. Here the sample spans nearly 750,000 clones, over 60% being singletons. The material sequenced was memory CD4+ T cells sorted from blood. Subset given: CD45RA-negative fraction. Source of these receptors: a woman in her 30s in good health.

Only a few counts were recorded for this clone. The chain carries TRBV5-4 and TRBJ2-1; D possibly corresponds to TRBD2 (6 bases). Germline assignment: CDR1 SGHNT and CDR2 YYREEE (reference sequence). CDR3 length equals 15 residues. Trimming removed 2 bases from V and 5 bases from J, with 14 bases in between. DNA of the CDR3: TGTGCCAGCAGCTTCCCGGGAGTGGGTAACAATGAGCAGTTCTTC. Its translation: CASSFPGVGNNEQFF.

The genes are TRBV25-1 and TRBJ2-7, with TRBD2 matching 10 bases. Germline-derived CDR1 and CDR2 are MGHDK and SYGVNS. The CDR3 loop spans 15 amino acids. With 4 bases clipped from V and 0 bases from J, the junction kept 3 bases outside the gene matches. The CDR3 DNA sequence: TGTGCCAGCAGTGTATCTAGCGGGAGCTCCTACGAGCAGTACTTC. Translated: CASSVSSGSSYEQYF.

The rearrangement joins TRBV19 to TRBJ2-7; TRBD1 matches 7 bases. The V gene end was trimmed by 1 base and the J gene end by 1 base; junction bases not matched to a gene: 4. This CDR3 comprises 15 residues. CDR1 and CDR2 from the germline V gene are LNHDA and SQIVND (reference sequence). The CDR3 reads CASSIGDRVSYEQYF. DNA for the CDR3: TGTGCCAGTAGTATAGGCGACAGGGTGTCCTACGAGCAGTACTTC.

This clone was detected only once. The CDR3: CASSLALLVGEQYF. DNA for the CDR3: TGCGCCAGCAGCTTGGCCTTACTAGTGGGCGAGCAGTACTTC. V and J are TRBV5-1 and TRBJ2-7; D perhaps matches TRBD2 (5 bases). Germline assignment: CDR1 SGHRS and CDR2 YFSETQ. V dropped 0 bases and J dropped 6 bases, with 13 bases sitting between them. This CDR3 comprises 14 residues.

V usage is TRBV4-1 and J usage is TRBJ1-5; the D gene is possibly TRBD1 (6 bases). Trimming removed 6 bases at V and 3 bases at J, with 12 bases between. The germline V gene encodes CDR1 MGHRA and CDR2 YSYEKL. The CDR3 consists of 14 residues. CDR3 nucleotide sequence: TGCGCCAGCAGACCACAGGGTGTCAATCAGCCCCAGCATTTT. Its translation is CASRPQGVNQPQHF.

The CDR3 DNA reads TGTGCCAGTAGTATGTTGTTCCAGGGGGCAGGGTATGGCTACACCTTC. It specifies CASSMLFQGAGYGYTF. The V call is TRBV19, the J call TRBJ1-2, with 8 bases fitting TRBD1. The trim removed 3 bases at V and 5 bases at J, leaving 11 bases unmatched. The CDR3 has 16 amino acids. Germline V gives CDR1 LNHDA, CDR2 SQIVND (reference sequence).

The rearrangement joins TRBV19 to TRBJ2-1, with 9 bases identical to TRBD1. Per germline, CDR1 LNHDA and CDR2 SQIVND (reference sequence). Trimming cost V 0 bases and J 4 bases; bases outside gene matches: 7. This CDR3 is 17 amino acids long. This CDR3 is CASSIDTGQGGYNEQFF. The DNA of the CDR3 is TGTGCCAGTAGTATAGATACGGGACAGGGAGGTTACAATGAGCAGTTCTTC.

V is TRBV10-2 and J is TRBJ2-5; 10 nucleotides line up with TRBD1. In germline, CDR1 is WSHSY, CDR2 SAAADI. This CDR3 contains 15 residues. V dropped 0 bases and J dropped 5; count of bases not matched to a gene: 3. The DNA of the CDR3 is TGCGCCAGCAGTGAGTCCGGGACAGGGGACGAGACCCAGTACTTC. This gives the protein CASSESGTGDETQYF.